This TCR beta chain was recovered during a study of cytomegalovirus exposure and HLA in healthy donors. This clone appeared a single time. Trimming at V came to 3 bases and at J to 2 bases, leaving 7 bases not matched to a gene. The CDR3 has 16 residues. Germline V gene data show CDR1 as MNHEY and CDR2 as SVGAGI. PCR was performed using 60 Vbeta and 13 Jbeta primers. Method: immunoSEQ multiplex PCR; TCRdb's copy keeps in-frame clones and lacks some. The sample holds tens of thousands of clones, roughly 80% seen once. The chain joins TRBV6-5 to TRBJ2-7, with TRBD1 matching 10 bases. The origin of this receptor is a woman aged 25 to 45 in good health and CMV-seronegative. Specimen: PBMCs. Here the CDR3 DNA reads TGTGCCAGCAGTTATCGGGACAGGGGAAGGACCTACGAGCAGTACTTC. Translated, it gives CASSYRDRGRTYEQYF.